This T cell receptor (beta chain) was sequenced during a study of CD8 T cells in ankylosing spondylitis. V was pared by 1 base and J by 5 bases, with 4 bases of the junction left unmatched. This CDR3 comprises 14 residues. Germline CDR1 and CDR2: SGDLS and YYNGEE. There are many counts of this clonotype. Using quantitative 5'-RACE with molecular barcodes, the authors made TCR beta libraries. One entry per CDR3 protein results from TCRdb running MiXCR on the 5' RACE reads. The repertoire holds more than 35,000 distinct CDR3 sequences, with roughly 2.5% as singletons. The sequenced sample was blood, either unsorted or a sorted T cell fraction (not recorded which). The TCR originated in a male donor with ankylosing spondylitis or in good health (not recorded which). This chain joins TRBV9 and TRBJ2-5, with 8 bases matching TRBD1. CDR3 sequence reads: CASSVTTGEETQYF. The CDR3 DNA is TGTGCCAGCAGCGTAACGACAGGGGAGGAGACCCAGTACTTC.